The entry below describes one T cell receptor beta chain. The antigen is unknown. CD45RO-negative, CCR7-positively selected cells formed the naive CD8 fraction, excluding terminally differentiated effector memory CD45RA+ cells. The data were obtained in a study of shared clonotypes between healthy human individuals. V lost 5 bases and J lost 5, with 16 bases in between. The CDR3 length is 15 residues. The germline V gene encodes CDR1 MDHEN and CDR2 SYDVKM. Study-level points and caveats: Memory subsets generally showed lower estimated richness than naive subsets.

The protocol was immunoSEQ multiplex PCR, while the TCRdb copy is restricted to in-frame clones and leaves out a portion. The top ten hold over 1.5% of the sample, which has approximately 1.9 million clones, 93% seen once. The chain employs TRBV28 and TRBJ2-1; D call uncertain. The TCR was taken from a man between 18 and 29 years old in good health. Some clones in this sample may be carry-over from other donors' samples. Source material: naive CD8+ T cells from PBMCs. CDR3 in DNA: TGTGCCAGCAGTCCCCAGTGGAAGGGCGACAATGAGCAGTTCTTC. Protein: CASSPQWKGDNEQFF.